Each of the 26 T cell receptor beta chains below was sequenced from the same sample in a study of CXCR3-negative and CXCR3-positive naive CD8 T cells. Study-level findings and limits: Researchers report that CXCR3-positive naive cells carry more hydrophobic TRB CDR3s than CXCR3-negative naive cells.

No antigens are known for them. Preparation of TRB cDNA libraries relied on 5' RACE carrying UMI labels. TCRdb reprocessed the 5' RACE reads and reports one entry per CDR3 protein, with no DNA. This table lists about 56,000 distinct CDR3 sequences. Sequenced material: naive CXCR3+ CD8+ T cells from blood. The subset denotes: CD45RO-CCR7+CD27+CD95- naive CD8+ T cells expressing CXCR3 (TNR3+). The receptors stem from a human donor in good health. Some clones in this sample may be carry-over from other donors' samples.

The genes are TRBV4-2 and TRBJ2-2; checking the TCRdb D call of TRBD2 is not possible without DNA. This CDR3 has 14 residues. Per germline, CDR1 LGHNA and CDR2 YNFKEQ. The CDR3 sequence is CASSQVGLAGELFF.

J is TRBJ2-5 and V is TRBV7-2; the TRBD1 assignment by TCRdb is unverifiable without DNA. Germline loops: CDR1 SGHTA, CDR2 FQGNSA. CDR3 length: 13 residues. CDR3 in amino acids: CASSTQGAETQYF.

The CDR3 region is CAVSPTGADFEQYF. The chain employs TRBV7-7 and TRBJ2-7; TCRdb names TRBD1, which stays unverified in the absence of DNA. The CDR3 spans 14 residues. CDR1 is SSHAT, CDR2 FNYEAQ, per germline (reference sequence).

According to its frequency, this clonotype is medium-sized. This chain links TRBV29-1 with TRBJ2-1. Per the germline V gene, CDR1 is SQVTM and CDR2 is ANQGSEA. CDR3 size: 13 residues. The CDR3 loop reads CSVPFSSLDEQFF.

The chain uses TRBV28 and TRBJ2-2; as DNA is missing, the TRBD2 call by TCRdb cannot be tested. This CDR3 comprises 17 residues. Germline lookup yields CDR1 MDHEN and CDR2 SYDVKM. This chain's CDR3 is CASSSLAVDGGTGELFF.

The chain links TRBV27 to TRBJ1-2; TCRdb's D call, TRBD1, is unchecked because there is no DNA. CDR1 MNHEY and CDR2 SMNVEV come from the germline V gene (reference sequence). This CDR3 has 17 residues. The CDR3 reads CASSPTGTGILGGGYTF.

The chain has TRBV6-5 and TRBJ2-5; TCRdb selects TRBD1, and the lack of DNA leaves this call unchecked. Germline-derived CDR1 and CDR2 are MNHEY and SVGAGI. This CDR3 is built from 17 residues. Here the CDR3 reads CASSYSGGQGALETQYF.

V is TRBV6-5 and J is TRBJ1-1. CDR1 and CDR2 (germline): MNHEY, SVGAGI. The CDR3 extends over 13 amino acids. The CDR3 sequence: CASSYLKNTEAFF.

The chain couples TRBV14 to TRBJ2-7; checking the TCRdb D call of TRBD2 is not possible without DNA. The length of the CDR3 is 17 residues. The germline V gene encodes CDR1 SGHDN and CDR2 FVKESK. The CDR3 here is CASSQALLAGDTYEQYF. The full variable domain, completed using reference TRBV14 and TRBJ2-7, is EAGVTQFPSHSVIEKGQTVTLRCDPISGHDNLYWYRRVMGKEIKFLLHFVKESKQDESGMPNNRFLAERTGGTYSTLKVQPAELEDSGVYFCASSQALLAGDTYEQYFGPGTRLTVT.

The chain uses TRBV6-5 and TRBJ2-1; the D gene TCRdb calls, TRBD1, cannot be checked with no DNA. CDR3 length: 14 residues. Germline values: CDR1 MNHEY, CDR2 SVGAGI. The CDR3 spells CASTNLRGYNEQFF.

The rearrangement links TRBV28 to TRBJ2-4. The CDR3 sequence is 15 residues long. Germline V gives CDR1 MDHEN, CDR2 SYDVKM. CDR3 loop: CASSTRLLAKNIQYF.

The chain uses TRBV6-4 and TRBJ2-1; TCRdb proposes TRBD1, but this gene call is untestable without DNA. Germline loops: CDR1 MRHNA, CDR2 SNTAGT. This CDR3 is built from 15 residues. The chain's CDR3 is CASSDGTGPYNEQFF.

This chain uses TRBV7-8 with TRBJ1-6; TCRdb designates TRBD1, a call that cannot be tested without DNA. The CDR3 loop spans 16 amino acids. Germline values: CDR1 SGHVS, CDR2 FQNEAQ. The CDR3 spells CASSLESQGGNSPLHF.

Here the CDR3 reads CASSPAVSSYEQYF. The V call is TRBV14, the J call TRBJ2-7. This CDR3 contains 14 residues. CDR1 and CDR2 from the germline V gene are SGHDN and FVKESK.

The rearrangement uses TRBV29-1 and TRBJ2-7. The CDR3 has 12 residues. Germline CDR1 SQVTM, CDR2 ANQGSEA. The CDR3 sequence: CSAMFGEYEQYF.

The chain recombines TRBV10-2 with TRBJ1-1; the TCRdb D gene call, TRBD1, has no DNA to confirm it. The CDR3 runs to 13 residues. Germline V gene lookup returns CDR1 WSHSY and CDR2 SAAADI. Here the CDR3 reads CASTDRGDTEAFF.

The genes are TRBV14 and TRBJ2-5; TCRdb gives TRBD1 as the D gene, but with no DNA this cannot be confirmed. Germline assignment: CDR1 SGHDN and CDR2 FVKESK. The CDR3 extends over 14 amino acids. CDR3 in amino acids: CASSQLGERETQYF. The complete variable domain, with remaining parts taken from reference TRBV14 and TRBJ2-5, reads EAGVTQFPSHSVIEKGQTVTLRCDPISGHDNLYWYRRVMGKEIKFLLHFVKESKQDESGMPNNRFLAERTGGTYSTLKVQPAELEDSGVYFCASSQLGERETQYFGPGTRLLVL.

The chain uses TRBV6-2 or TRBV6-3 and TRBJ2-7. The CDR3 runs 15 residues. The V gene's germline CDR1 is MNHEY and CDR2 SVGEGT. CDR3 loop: CASSYLRGSPREQYF.

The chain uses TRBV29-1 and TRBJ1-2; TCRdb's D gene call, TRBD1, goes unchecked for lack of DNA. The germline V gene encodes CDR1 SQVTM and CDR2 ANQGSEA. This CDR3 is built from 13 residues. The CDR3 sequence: CSVPDRGSDGYTF.

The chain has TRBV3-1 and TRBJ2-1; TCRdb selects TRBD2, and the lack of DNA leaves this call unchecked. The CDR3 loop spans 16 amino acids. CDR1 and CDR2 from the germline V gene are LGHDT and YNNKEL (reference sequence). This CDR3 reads CASSSGTSGGADEQFF.

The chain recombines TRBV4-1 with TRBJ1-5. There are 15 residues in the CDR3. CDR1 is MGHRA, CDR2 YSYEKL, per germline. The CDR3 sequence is CASSQERDLNQPQHF.

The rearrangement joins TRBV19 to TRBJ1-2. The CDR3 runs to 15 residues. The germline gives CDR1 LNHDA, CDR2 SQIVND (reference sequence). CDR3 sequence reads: CASSIEPQTGDGYTF.

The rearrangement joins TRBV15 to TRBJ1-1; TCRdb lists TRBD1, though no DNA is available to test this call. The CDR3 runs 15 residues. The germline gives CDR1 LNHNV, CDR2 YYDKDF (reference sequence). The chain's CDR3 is CATSRDRGLNTEAFF.

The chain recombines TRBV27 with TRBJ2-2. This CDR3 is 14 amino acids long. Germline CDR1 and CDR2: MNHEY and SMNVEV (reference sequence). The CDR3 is CASSLYPNTGELFF.

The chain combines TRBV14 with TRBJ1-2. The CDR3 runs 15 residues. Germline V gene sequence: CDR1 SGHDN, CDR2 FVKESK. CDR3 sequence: CASSQGLSWGYGYTF. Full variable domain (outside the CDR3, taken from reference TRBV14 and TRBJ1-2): EAGVTQFPSHSVIEKGQTVTLRCDPISGHDNLYWYRRVMGKEIKFLLHFVKESKQDESGMPNNRFLAERTGGTYSTLKVQPAELEDSGVYFCASSQGLSWGYGYTFGSGTRLTVV.

The CDR3 spells CSASTTSGGTATNEKLFF. The chain joins TRBV20-1 to TRBJ1-4. CDR3 length equals 18 residues. The germline V gene encodes CDR1 DFQATT and CDR2 SNEGSKA (reference sequence).